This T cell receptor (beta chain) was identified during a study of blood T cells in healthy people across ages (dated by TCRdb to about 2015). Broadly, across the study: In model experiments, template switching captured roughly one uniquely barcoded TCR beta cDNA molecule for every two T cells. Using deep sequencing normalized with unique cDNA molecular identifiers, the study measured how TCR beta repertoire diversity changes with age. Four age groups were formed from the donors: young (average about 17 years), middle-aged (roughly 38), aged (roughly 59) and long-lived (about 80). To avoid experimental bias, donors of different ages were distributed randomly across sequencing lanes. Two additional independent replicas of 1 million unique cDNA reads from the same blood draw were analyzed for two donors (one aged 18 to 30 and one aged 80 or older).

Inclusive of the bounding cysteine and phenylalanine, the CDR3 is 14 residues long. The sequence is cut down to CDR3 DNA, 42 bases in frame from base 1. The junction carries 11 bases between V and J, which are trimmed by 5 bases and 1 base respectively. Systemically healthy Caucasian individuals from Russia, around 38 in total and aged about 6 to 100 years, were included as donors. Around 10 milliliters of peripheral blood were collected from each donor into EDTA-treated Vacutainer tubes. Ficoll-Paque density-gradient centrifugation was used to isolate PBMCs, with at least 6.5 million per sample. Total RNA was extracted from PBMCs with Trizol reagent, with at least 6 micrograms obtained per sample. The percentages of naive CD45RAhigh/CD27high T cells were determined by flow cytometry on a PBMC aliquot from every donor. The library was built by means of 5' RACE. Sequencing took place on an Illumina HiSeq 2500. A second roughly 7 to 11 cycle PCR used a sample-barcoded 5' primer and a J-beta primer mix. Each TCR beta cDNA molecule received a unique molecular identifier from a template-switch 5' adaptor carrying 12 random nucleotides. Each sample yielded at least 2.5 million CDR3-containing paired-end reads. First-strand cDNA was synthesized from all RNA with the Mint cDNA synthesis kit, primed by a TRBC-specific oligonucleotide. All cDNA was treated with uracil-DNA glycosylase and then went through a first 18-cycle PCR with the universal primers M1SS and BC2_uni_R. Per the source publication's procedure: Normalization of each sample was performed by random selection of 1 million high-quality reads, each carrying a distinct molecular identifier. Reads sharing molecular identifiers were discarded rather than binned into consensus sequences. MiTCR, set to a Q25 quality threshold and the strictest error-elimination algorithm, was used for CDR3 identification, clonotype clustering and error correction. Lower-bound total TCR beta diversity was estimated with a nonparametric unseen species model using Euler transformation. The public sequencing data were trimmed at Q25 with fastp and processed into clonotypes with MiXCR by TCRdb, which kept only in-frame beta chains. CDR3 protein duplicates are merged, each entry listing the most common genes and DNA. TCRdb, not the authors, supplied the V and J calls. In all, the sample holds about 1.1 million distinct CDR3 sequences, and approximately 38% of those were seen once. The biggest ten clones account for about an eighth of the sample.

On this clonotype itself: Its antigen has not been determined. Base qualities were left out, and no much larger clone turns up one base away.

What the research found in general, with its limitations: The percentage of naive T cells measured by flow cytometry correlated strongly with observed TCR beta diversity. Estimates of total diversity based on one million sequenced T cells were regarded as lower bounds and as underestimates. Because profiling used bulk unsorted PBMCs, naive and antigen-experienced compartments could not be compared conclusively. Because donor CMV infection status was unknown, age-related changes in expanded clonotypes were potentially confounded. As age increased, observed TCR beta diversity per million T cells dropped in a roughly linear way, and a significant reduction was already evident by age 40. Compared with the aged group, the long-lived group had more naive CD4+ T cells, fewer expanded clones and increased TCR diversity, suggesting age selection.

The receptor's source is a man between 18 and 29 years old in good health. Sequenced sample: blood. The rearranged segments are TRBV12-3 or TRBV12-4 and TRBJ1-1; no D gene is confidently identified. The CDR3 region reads CASSRLDSNTEAFF. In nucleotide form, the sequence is TGTGCCAGCAGTCGTCTCGACTCGAACACTGAAGCTTTCTTT.